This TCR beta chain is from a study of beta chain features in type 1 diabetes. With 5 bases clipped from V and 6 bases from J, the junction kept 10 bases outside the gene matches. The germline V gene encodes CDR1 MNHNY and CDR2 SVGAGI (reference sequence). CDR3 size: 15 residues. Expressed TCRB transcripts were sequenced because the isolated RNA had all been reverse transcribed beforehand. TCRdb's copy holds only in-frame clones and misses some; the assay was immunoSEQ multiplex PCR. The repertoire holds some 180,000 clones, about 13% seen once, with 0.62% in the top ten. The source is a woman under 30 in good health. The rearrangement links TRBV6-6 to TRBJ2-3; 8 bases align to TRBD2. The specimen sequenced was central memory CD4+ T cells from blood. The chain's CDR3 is CASSRQREGPDTQYF. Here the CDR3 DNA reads TGTGCCAGCAGTCGCCAACGGGAGGGCCCCGATACGCAGTATTTT.